This T cell receptor (beta chain) was identified during a study of Graves' ophthalmopathy and Graves' hyperthyroidism. Study-wide results and limits: A 13-signature model separated ophthalmopathy from stable hyperthyroidism, reaching about 88% sensitivity and under 82% specificity cross-validated. Blood also harbored most expanded thyroid clonotypes above 0.001 frequency.

This clonotype has ten or more counts. Antigen specificity is unknown. The authors defined stable hyperthyroidism as no ophthalmopathy within 18 months of follow-up. The starting material, 10 ml of fresh peripheral blood, provided the PBMCs. Amplification from RNA transcripts yielded the TCR beta CDR3 regions. First-round RT-PCR used HTBI primers; second-round multiplex PCR followed. MiXCR, run by TCRdb on the multiplex PCR reads, gives a single entry per CDR3 protein. The sample carries a few hundred thousand distinct CDR3 sequences, approximately 18% recorded once. Sample: peripheral blood. The source of this sequence is an adult woman with stable Graves' hyperthyroidism.

CDR3 amino acids: CASSLDVAGISGNTIYF. The CDR3 DNA reads as TGTGCCAGCAGCTTAGATGTGGCTGGGATCTCTGGAAACACCATATATTTT. The chain couples TRBV7-6 to TRBJ1-3; D gene ambiguous. Trimming stripped 1 base from V and 0 bases from J, with 13 bases between. Germline V gene data show CDR1 as SGHVS and CDR2 as FNYEAQ. The CDR3 consists of 17 residues.